The rows below give T cell receptor beta chains drawn from one sample of a study of blood T cell repertoires in COVID-19. Here immunoSEQ multiplex PCR was the method, and the copy in TCRdb shows in-frame clones only, minus some. The data hold about 68,000 clones, with roughly 79% observed a single time. Material for sequencing was peripheral blood. The receptors come from a woman in her sixties with acute or convalescent COVID-19. Both conserved end residues are part of each CDR3. The D gene is left open where the match is weak. The size field is filled for only some rows; it gives once, few, many or a size class.

V	D	size	J	CDR3	DNA
TRBV7-8	TRBD2	-	TRBJ2-1	CASSLPGGRNNEQFF	TGTGCCAGCAGCTTACCGGGGGGGCGTAACAATGAGCAGTTCTTC
TRBV2	TRBD1	few	TRBJ1-2	CASSGGQGAGYTF	TGTGCCAGCAGTGGGGGCCAGGGGGCTGGCTACACCTTC
TRBV5-1	TRBD2	-	TRBJ2-3	CASTRFLAGGSTDTQYF	TGCGCCAGCACCCGATTTTTAGCGGGGGGGAGCACAGATACGCAGTATTTT
TRBV9	-	-	TRBJ2-7	CASSVDPTYEQYF	TGTGCCAGCAGCGTAGACCCTACTTACGAGCAGTACTTC
TRBV2	-	-	TRBJ2-7	CASSKEGRGFEQYF	TGTGCCAGCAGTAAGGAGGGCAGAGGGTTCGAGCAGTACTTC
TRBV6-6	-	-	TRBJ2-5	CASQGQSRGWQETQYF	TGTGCCAGCCAAGGACAGTCTAGGGGGTGGCAAGAGACCCAGTACTTC
TRBV2	-	few	TRBJ1-2	CASNSRGSNYGYTF	TGTGCCAGCAATTCGAGAGGGTCTAACTATGGCTACACCTTC
TRBV2	-	-	TRBJ2-4	CASSDSKNIQYF	TGTGCCAGCAGTGACAGCAAAAACATTCAGTACTTC
TRBV11-2	-	-	TRBJ1-4	CASSSRGGATWEKLFF	TGTGCCAGCAGCTCTCGTGGCGGGGCAACTTGGGAAAAACTGTTTTTT
TRBV11-2	-	-	TRBJ1-2	CASSLESNGYTF	TGTGCCAGCAGCTTAGAGAGCAATGGCTACACCTTC
TRBV7-2	-	-	TRBJ2-2	CASTEGANTGELFF	TGTGCCAGCACGGAGGGGGCAAACACCGGGGAGCTGTTTTTT
TRBV13	TRBD1	-	TRBJ1-1	CASSFHTGGSRNTEAFF	TGTGCCAGCAGCTTCCATACAGGGGGCTCGAGGAACACTGAAGCTTTCTTT
TRBV5-1	TRBD2	-	TRBJ2-1	CASSLASGAYNEQFF	TGCGCCAGCAGCTTGGCAAGCGGGGCGTACAATGAGCAGTTCTTC
TRBV5-8	TRBD1	-	TRBJ1-1	CASSFEQGGPEAFF	TGTGCCAGCAGCTTTGAACAGGGGGGACCTGAAGCTTTCTTT
TRBV4-1	-	once	TRBJ1-3	CASSQAERGPGNTIYF	TGCGCCAGCAGCCAAGCAGAAAGAGGGCCTGGAAACACCATATATTTT
TRBV7-9	TRBD1	-	TRBJ2-7	CASSLGGQDYEQYF	TGTGCCAGCAGCTTAGGGGGACAGGACTACGAGCAGTACTTC
TRBV30	TRBD1	few	TRBJ1-1	CAWILSSTGRTEAFF	TGTGCCTGGATATTGAGCTCGACAGGGAGGACTGAAGCTTTCTTT
TRBV9	-	once	TRBJ1-5	CASSADSNQPQHF	TGTGCCAGCAGCGCAGATAGCAATCAGCCCCAGCATTTT
TRBV5-3	-	-	TRBJ1-6	CARSSGRGGF	TGTGCCAGAAGCTCCGGTAGAGGCGGGTTC
TRBV2	-	-	TRBJ2-3	CASSEAGGPVVTQYF	TGTGCCAGCAGTGAAGCGGGGGGGCCCGTGGTTACGCAGTATTTT
TRBV19	-	-	TRBJ2-7	CASSMAGTQTEQYF	TGTGCCAGTAGTATGGCCGGGACTCAGACCGAGCAGTACTTC
TRBV27	TRBD2	-	TRBJ2-4	CASSPRLALVAKNIQYF	TGTGCCAGCAGTCCCCGACTAGCGCTGGTAGCCAAAAACATTCAGTACTTC
TRBV6-5	-	-	TRBJ1-1	CASTRLLNTEAFF	TGTGCCAGCACCCGACTCCTGAACACTGAAGCTTTCTTT